This T cell receptor beta chain was observed in a study of blood T cell repertoires in COVID-19. Method: immunoSEQ multiplex PCR; TCRdb's copy keeps in-frame clones and lacks some. Found here are some 77,000 clones, nearly 90% of them singletons; the top ten hold roughly 4.5%. V lost 8 bases, J lost 3 bases, and 17 bases lay in between. The CDR3 contains 15 residues. Germline CDR1 reads MDHEN; CDR2 reads SYDVKM. The chain uses TRBV28 and TRBJ2-1; maybe TRBD2 (6 bases). Sequencing used peripheral blood. The source of this sequence is a woman older than 75 with active or convalescent COVID-19. The CDR3 reads CASRIIGGNYNEQFF. CDR3 coding DNA: TGTGCCAGCCGGATCATAGGCGGGAACTACAATGAGCAGTTCTTC.